These T cell receptor beta chains were read from a single sample in a study of T cell repertoires in aging, cancer and after chemotherapy. MiXCR was run by TCRdb on the multiplex PCR reads, yielding one entry per CDR3 protein. The profile shows 2,200 or so distinct CDR3 sequences, 24% of them singletons. Input material: blood. The receptor source for this set is a human donor with a solid tumor. The CDR3 runs from the conserved cysteine through the conserved F or W. Each record gives: D gene, clone size, J gene, V gene, CDR3 DNA, CDR3 protein. D genes are given only for firm matches. Expanded clones are given a class, and other clones once, few, many or no size at all.

d_gene: TRBD1; abundance: medium-sized; j_gene: TRBJ1-1; v_gene: TRBV12-3/TRBV12-4; CDR3nt: TGTGCCAGCAGTCCCGGGACAGGGTCCACTGAAGCTTTCTTT; CDR3aa: CASSPGTGSTEAFF
d_gene: -; abundance: medium-sized; j_gene: TRBJ2-3; v_gene: TRBV7-2; CDR3nt: TGTGCCAGCAGCTTACCTATGACTAGCACAGATACGCAGTATTTT; CDR3aa: CASSLPMTSTDTQYF
d_gene: -; abundance: -; j_gene: TRBJ2-4; v_gene: TRBV5-4; CDR3nt: TGTGCCAGCAGCTCCGACACCCGCCTAGCCAAAAACATTCAGTACTTC; CDR3aa: CASSSDTRLAKNIQYF
d_gene: -; abundance: few; j_gene: TRBJ2-5; v_gene: TRBV20-1; CDR3nt: TGCAGTGCAAGACAGACAGAGACCCAGTACTTC; CDR3aa: CSARQTETQYF
d_gene: -; abundance: few; j_gene: TRBJ2-3; v_gene: TRBV6-4; CDR3nt: TGTGCCAGCAGTGCCAACCAGTTCGGGGGAAGGGATACGCAGTATTTT; CDR3aa: CASSANQFGGRDTQYF
d_gene: TRBD1; abundance: medium-sized; j_gene: TRBJ1-5; v_gene: TRBV19; CDR3nt: TGTGCCAGTAGTGCTGACAGGGACGGCAATCAGCCCCAGCATTTT; CDR3aa: CASSADRDGNQPQHF
d_gene: TRBD1; abundance: -; j_gene: TRBJ2-5; v_gene: TRBV12-5; CDR3nt: TGTGCTAGTGGTTGGGACAGCGGAAGTTTGTACTTC; CDR3aa: CASGWDSGSLYF
d_gene: -; abundance: medium-sized; j_gene: TRBJ1-2; v_gene: TRBV5-1; CDR3nt: TGCGCCAGCAGCTTGGGCCGGGACTACTATGGCTACACCTTC; CDR3aa: CASSLGRDYYGYTF
d_gene: -; abundance: medium-sized; j_gene: TRBJ1-6; v_gene: TRBV20-1; CDR3nt: TGCAGTGCCCCAGCGGCCTCGGGTTCACCCCTCCACTTT; CDR3aa: CSAPAASGSPLHF
d_gene: -; abundance: once; j_gene: TRBJ2-2; v_gene: TRBV9; CDR3nt: TGTGCCAGCAGCGAGCCCACCCCCGGGGAGCTGTTTTTT; CDR3aa: CASSEPTPGELFF
d_gene: TRBD1; abundance: -; j_gene: TRBJ1-3; v_gene: TRBV20-1; CDR3nt: TGCAGTGCTATAACAGGGGGCAACCTTGGAAACACCATATATTTT; CDR3aa: CSAITGGNLGNTIYF